The clone carrying this T cell receptor beta chain was found many times. Sample time point: persistent/refractory GD, antithyroid drugs over 5 years with positive TRAb. There was RNA extracted from PBMCs, and the TCR library was made from it. A blood draw put around 9 milliliters of peripheral blood into EDTA tubes. This entry belongs to a study of regulatory T cells in long-lasting Graves disease. Arm-PCR with iRepertoire HTBI primers amplified the CDR3 regions for these TCR beta libraries. In the original processing: Among the samples, roughly 65 TRBV and 14 to 15 TRBJ segments were identified. TCRdb used MiXCR to reprocess the multiplex PCR reads, holding one entry per CDR3 protein. TCRdb's processing, not the study's, gives the V and J calls here. The sample includes about 460,000 distinct CDR3 sequences, 20% to 25% of them seen just once. The V and J ends lost 7 bases and 1 base respectively, with 14 bases between them. The CDR3 consists of 14 residues. Looked up from germline, CDR1 is SNHLY and CDR2 is FYNNEI.

The chain employs TRBV2 and TRBJ2-7; D uncertain. The sample here was peripheral blood mononuclear cells (PBMCs), taken when the disease was refractory, from a patient treated with antithyroid drugs. The TCR originated in a female donor with Graves disease. CDR3 in amino acids: CASTGQYLSYEQYF. The CDR3 DNA reads TGTGCCAGCACGGGTCAATACCTTTCCTACGAGCAGTACTTC. Combining the CDR3 with reference TRBV2 and TRBJ2-7 gives the whole variable domain EPEVTQTPSHQVTQMGQEVILRCVPISNHLYFYWYRQILGQKVEFLVSFYNNEISEKSEIFDDQFSVERPDGSNFTLKIRSTKLEDSAMYFCASTGQYLSYEQYFGPGTRLTVT.